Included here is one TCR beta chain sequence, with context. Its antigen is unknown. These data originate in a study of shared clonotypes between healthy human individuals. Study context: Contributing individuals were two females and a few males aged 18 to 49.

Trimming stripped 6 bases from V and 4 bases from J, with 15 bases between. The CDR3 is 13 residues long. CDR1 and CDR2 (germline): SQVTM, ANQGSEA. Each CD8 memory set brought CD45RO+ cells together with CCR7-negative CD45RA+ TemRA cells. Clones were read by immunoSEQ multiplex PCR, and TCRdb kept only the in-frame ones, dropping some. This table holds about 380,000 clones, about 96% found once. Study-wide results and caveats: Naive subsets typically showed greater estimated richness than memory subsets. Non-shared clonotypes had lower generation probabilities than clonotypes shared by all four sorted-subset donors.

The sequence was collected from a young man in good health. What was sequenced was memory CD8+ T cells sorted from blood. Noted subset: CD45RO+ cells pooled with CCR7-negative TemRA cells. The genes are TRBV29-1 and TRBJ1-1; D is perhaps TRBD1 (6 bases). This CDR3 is CSVDQGMGTEAFF. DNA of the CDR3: TGCAGCGTGGACCAGGGGATGGGCACTGAAGCTTTCTTT.